Following are 3 T cell receptor beta chains from one sample sequenced in a study of shared clonotypes between healthy human individuals. In the naive CD8 group, cells lacked CD45RO and were positively selected for CCR7, so terminally differentiated effector memory CD45RA+ cells were left out. Profiled with immunoSEQ multiplex PCR; TCRdb holds only in-frame clones, not every one. This table has millions of clones, approximately 94% appearing once. Sequences were obtained from naive CD8+ T cells sorted from blood. The receptors come from a man younger than 30 in good health.

Comments on this clone: The same CDR3 is also encoded by other DNA sequences in this sample. The chain employs TRBV9 and TRBJ2-3; D is unclear. In germline, CDR1 is SGDLS, CDR2 YYNGEE. The CDR3 is made up of 12 amino acids. V shed 0 bases and J shed 6 bases, with 5 bases lying between them. The CDR3 DNA follows: TGTGCCAGCAGCGTAGTGGACGATACGCAGTATTTT. Amino acids: CASSVVDDTQYF.

As concerns this clone: Other DNA sequences in the same sample also yield this CDR3. The chain couples TRBV27 to TRBJ2-3, with 7 bases that match TRBD2. With V trimmed by 2 bases and J by 4 bases, 3 bases remained unmatched. Germline V CDR1 and CDR2: MNHEY, SMNVEV (reference sequence). This CDR3 is built from 14 residues. CDR3 in DNA: TGTGCCAGCAGTTTAGGGGGGGTTGCAGATACGCAGTATTTT. This translates into CASSLGGVADTQYF.

The chain carries TRBV2 and TRBJ2-3, with 8 bases aligning to TRBD2. V was pared by 6 bases and J by 12 bases, with 2 bases of the junction left unmatched. CDR1 and CDR2 from the germline V gene are SNHLY and FYNNEI. The CDR3 is 10 residues long. The CDR3 loop is CASSGTSQYF. The DNA for the CDR3 is TGTGCCAGCAGCGGGACTAGTCAGTATTTT.